This T cell receptor beta chain was sequenced for a study of T cell responses to AZD1222 COVID-19 vaccine. Combined were second doses at about 4 or about 12 weeks. This clone is a singleton in its sample. Its antigen is as yet unknown. The study's findings and limits: Among AZD1222 vaccinees, only 5 to 7 were seropositive at baseline.

The repertoire was sequenced with immunoSEQ multiplex PCR; TCRdb's copy has only in-frame clones and lacks some. The sample includes fewer than 85,000 clones, about 85% of them seen just once. Trimming took off 1 base at V and 3 bases at J, with 1 base between the two ends. The germline CDR1 and CDR2 sequences are KGHSH and LQKENI. The CDR3 runs to 12 residues. This receptor was identified in an adult who received the AZD1222 COVID-19 vaccine. The chain links TRBV18 to TRBJ2-1; D is undetermined. This material consisted of peripheral blood, taken 28 days after the second AZD1222 dose. The CDR3 spells CASSPLYNEQFF. Written as DNA, the CDR3 is TGTGCCAGCTCACCACTCTACAATGAGCAGTTCTTC.